Each of the 22 T cell receptor beta chains below was sequenced from the same sample in a study of T cell responses to AZD1222 COVID-19 vaccine. The assay was immunoSEQ multiplex PCR, and TCRdb's table has in-frame clones only and misses some. The sample has roughly 140,000 clones; around nine tenths are singletons. The specimen comprised peripheral blood, sampled on day 0 of AZD1222 vaccination. The receptor set was obtained from an adult in good health.

The chain is built from TRBV5-6 and TRBJ1-4; 8 bases agree with TRBD1. The junction had 12 bases not matched to a gene; V was cut back by 1 base and J by 7 bases. CDR3 size: 17 residues. From germline, CDR1 is SGHDT and CDR2 YYEEEE. CDR3 DNA sequence: TGTGCCAGCAGCTTGCAGTCGGCGGACAGGGTTGGTGAAAAACTGTTTTTT. It codes for CASSLQSADRVGEKLFF.

This clone was seen only once. The rearrangement uses TRBV4-1 and TRBJ1-1; D gene unclear. V dropped 1 base and J dropped 1 base, with 16 bases sitting between them. This CDR3 is 17 amino acids long. From germline, CDR1 is MGHRA and CDR2 YSYEKL. In DNA, the CDR3 is TGCGCCAGCAGCCAAGCAGGTTGGGGTATAAGGAACACTGAAGCTTTCTTT. This gives the protein CASSQAGWGIRNTEAFF.

This chain uses TRBV10-3 with TRBJ2-1; 11 bases match TRBD2. This CDR3 is built from 20 residues. The germline CDR1 and CDR2 sequences are ENHRY and SYGVKD. V dropped 4 bases and J dropped 2; count of bases not matched to a gene: 16. Here the CDR3 DNA reads TGTGCCATCAGTGGCCGGACTAGCGGGCAACCTAGGGATACCTACAATGAGCAGTTCTTC. Protein product: CAISGRTSGQPRDTYNEQFF.

This rearrangement joins TRBV6-5 to TRBJ2-1; D call uncertain. CDR1 and CDR2 from the germline V gene are MNHEY and SVGAGI. This CDR3 has 13 amino acids. The V gene lost 6 bases and the J gene lost 6 bases, with 12 bases spanning the gap. CDR3 in DNA: TGTGCCAGCAGCTATACTACGCCCAATGAGCAGTTCTTC. Encoded protein: CASSYTTPNEQFF.

As DNA, the CDR3 is TGTGCCAGCAGTCGACAGATGAACACTGAAGCTTTCTTT. This encodes CASSRQMNTEAFF. The gene calls are TRBV2 and TRBJ1-1, with TRBD1 as a possible D gene (5 bases). This CDR3 is 13 amino acids long. Trimming removed 5 bases at V and 0 bases at J, with 7 bases between. Germline values: CDR1 SNHLY, CDR2 FYNNEI.

The V call is TRBV24-1, the J call TRBJ1-5; TRBD1 is a possible D gene (5 bases). CDR1 is KGHDR and CDR2 is SFDVKD in the germline V gene. The V end lost 3 bases, the J end lost 2 bases, and 10 bases lay between the germline ends. The CDR3 totals 15 residues. The CDR3 reads CATSDPRAGNQPQHF. Written as DNA, the CDR3 is TGTGCCACCAGTGATCCCAGGGCGGGCAATCAGCCCCAGCATTTT.

V and J are TRBV19 and TRBJ2-3; 11 bases map to TRBD1. Germline CDR1 reads LNHDA; CDR2 reads SQIVND (reference sequence). J gave up 6 bases and V 4 bases, and 3 bases lay outside the gene matches. The CDR3 is 14 amino acids. This chain's CDR3 is CASSKDRGHDTQYF. CDR3 DNA: TGTGCCAGTAGTAAGGACAGGGGGCACGATACGCAGTATTTT.

In this sample, this clone turned up once. The rearrangement links TRBV6-1 to TRBJ2-3, with 11 bases aligning to TRBD1. The CDR3 has 19 amino acids. Losses at the gene ends were 3 bases for V and 0 bases for J; bases not matched to a gene: 11. Germline-derived CDR1 and CDR2 are MNHNS and SASEGT. The CDR3 loop reads CASSDAWTGGDLSTDTQYF. CDR3 nucleotide sequence: TGTGCCAGCAGTGACGCATGGACAGGGGGCGACTTAAGCACAGATACGCAGTATTTT.

J is TRBJ2-2 and V is TRBV5-6; TRBD1 aligns across 9 bases. Germline-derived CDR1 and CDR2 are SGHDT and YYEEEE. The CDR3 has 15 residues. Trimming at V came to 3 bases and at J to 5 bases, leaving 5 bases not matched to a gene. The CDR3 is CASSSRDRVTGELFF. As DNA, the CDR3 is TGTGCCAGCAGCTCCCGGGACAGGGTGACCGGGGAGCTGTTTTTT.

The chain has TRBV30 and TRBJ1-3; no firm D call. Trimming stripped 8 bases from V and 4 bases from J, with 9 bases between. The CDR3 length is 11 residues. The V gene's germline CDR1 is GTSNPN and CDR2 SVGIG (reference sequence). CDR3 DNA: TGTGCCGGACCCAAGGGAAACACCATATATTTT. This gives the protein CAGPKGNTIYF.

The rearrangement joins TRBV27 to TRBJ1-2; 7 bases are a match to TRBD1. The germline gives CDR1 MNHEY, CDR2 SMNVEV (reference sequence). With 5 bases clipped from V and 4 bases from J, the junction kept 7 bases outside the gene matches. The CDR3 consists of 14 residues. CDR3 in DNA: TGTGCCAGCAGTCCACCGGGACAGTCCTATGGCTACACCTTC. Residues: CASSPPGQSYGYTF.

The chain is built from TRBV7-8 and TRBJ2-5; D unresolved. The germline V and J ends were trimmed by 3 bases and 5 bases, with 19 bases remaining between them. Germline CDR1 SGHVS, CDR2 FQNEAQ. The CDR3 is 16 residues long. The CDR3 region is CASSLDRGRRWETQYF. DNA of the CDR3: TGTGCCAGCAGCTTGGACCGCGGACGGCGGTGGGAGACCCAGTACTTC.

CDR3 region: CASSLLGQGSKTQYF. In DNA, the CDR3 is TGTGCCAGCAGCTTATTGGGACAGGGGTCGAAGACCCAGTACTTC. The V and J genes are TRBV11-3 and TRBJ2-5; TRBD1 matches 10 bases. The ends lost 2 bases at V and 6 bases at J; junction bases unmatched: 6. The CDR3 sequence is 15 residues long. Germline assignment: CDR1 SGHNT and CDR2 YENEEA. Drawing the rest from reference TRBV11-3 and TRBJ2-5, the complete variable domain is EAGVVQSPRYKIIEKKQPVAFWCNPISGHNTLYWYLQNLGQGPELLIRYENEEAVDDSQLPKDRFSAERLKGVDSTLKIQPAELGDSAVYLCASSLLGQGSKTQYFGPGTRLLVL.

This clone was picked up one time. V and J are TRBV7-9 and TRBJ1-2, with D unclear. Germline V gives CDR1 SEHNR, CDR2 FQNEAQ (reference sequence). V was shortened by 2 bases and J by 5 bases, with 15 bases between the two germline ends. The length of the CDR3 is 15 residues. CDR3 loop: CASSLLEELTYGYTF. The CDR3 region has the DNA TGTGCCAGCAGCTTATTGGAGGAACTAACTTATGGCTACACCTTC.

V gene TRBV19 combines with J gene TRBJ1-3, with unresolved D. The length of the CDR3 is 14 residues. V was pared by 3 bases and J by 6 bases, with 12 bases between. The V gene's germline CDR1 is LNHDA and CDR2 SQIVND (reference sequence). CDR3 loop: CASSIRGIENTIYF. The CDR3 bases are TGTGCCAGTAGTATTCGGGGAATTGAAAACACCATATATTTT.

The chain links TRBV27 to TRBJ2-1, with 9 positions matching TRBD1. Trimming removed 8 bases from V and 8 bases from J; junction bases left unmatched: 13. The CDR3 covers 15 residues. Germline-derived CDR1 and CDR2 are MNHEY and SMNVEV (reference sequence). Here the CDR3 reads CASCPLGQGCDEQFF. The DNA of the CDR3 is TGTGCCAGCTGCCCCTTGGGACAGGGTTGCGATGAGCAGTTCTTC.

J is TRBJ2-1 and V is TRBV6-5; TRBD2 aligns across 14 bases. Germline V gene data show CDR1 as MNHEY and CDR2 as SVGAGI. The trim removed 0 bases at V and 8 bases at J, leaving 0 bases unmatched. The CDR3 runs to 15 residues. The CDR3 nucleotides read TGTGCCAGCAGTTACTCGGGACTAGCGGGAGATGAGCAGTTCTTC. Translated, it gives CASSYSGLAGDEQFF.

The CDR3 loop is CASSTSGTSGNRVQQFF. The CDR3 nucleotides are TGTGCCAGTAGTACCTCCGGGACTAGCGGGAACAGGGTTCAGCAGTTCTTC. V usage is TRBV19 and J usage is TRBJ2-1; 13 bases agree with TRBD2. This CDR3 has 17 residues. V lost 4 bases to trimming and J lost 11 bases; unmatched junction nucleotides: 14. CDR1 LNHDA and CDR2 SQIVND come from the germline V gene (reference sequence).

This chain connects TRBV6-2 or TRBV6-3 to TRBJ2-1; D gene unclear. The CDR3 runs to 11 residues. Germline assignment: CDR1 MNHEY and CDR2 SVGEGT. Trimming removed 4 bases from V and 9 bases from J, with 7 bases in between. CDR3 DNA sequence: TGTGCCAGCAGTTCGTTGGGTGAGCAGTTCTTC. Its protein is CASSSLGEQFF.

The chain links TRBV19 to TRBJ2-3; a weak D match, TRBD2 (7 bases). The germline V and J ends were trimmed by 3 bases and 4 bases, with 11 bases remaining between them. Germline V gene lookup returns CDR1 LNHDA and CDR2 SQIVND (reference sequence). The CDR3 runs 14 residues. The DNA for the CDR3 is TGTGCCAGTAGTATCGGGGAGGGGGCAGATACGCAGTATTTT. Encoded protein: CASSIGEGADTQYF. The full variable domain, its missing parts supplied by reference TRBV19 and TRBJ2-3, is DGGITQSPKYLFRKEGQNVTLSCEQNLNHDAMYWYRQDPGQGLRLIYYSQIVNDFQKGDIAEGYSVSREKKESFPLTVTSAQKNPTAFYLCASSIGEGADTQYFGPGTRLTVL.

This CDR3 reads CASSLGGHRSYEQYF. The CDR3 nucleotides are TGTGCCAGTAGCCTAGGGGGCCATCGCTCCTACGAGCAGTACTTC. The rearrangement links TRBV19 to TRBJ2-7; 7 bases map to TRBD1. The CDR3 length is 15 residues. Per the germline V gene, CDR1 is LNHDA and CDR2 is SQIVND (reference sequence). Trimming removed 6 bases from V and 0 bases from J; junction bases left unmatched: 8.

The chain employs TRBV6-2 or TRBV6-3 and TRBJ2-1; D may correspond to TRBD1 or TRBD2 (6 bases each). The CDR3 covers 17 residues. Trimming left V 4 bases short and J 0 bases short, with 16 bases between. Germline loops: CDR1 MNHEY, CDR2 SVGEGT. CDR3 in DNA: TGTGCCAGCAGTTCCGCAGGGGCGGGACGCTCCTACAATGAGCAGTTCTTC. Encoded protein: CASSSAGAGRSYNEQFF.